This T cell receptor beta chain came from a study of T cell repertoires in cytomegalovirus infection. This CDR3 is built from 14 residues. Germline CDR1 and CDR2: DFQATT and SNEGSKA (reference sequence). V gave up 6 bases and J gave up 10 bases, with 22 bases separating them. TCRdb passed the reads through MiXCR, listing each CDR3 protein once. The sample has about 530,000 distinct CDR3 sequences; approximately 25% are singletons. The sequencing sample was made of PBMCs. This sequence joins TRBV20-1 and TRBJ1-5, with TRBD1 as a possible D gene (6 bases). This clonotype was obtained from a human donor in good health (CMV status not recorded). Some clones in this sample may be carry-over from other donors' samples. The CDR3 sequence is CSAGDRDTNPPQHF. As DNA, the CDR3 is TGCAGTGCAGGAGACCGGGACACAAACCCTCCCCAGCATTTT.